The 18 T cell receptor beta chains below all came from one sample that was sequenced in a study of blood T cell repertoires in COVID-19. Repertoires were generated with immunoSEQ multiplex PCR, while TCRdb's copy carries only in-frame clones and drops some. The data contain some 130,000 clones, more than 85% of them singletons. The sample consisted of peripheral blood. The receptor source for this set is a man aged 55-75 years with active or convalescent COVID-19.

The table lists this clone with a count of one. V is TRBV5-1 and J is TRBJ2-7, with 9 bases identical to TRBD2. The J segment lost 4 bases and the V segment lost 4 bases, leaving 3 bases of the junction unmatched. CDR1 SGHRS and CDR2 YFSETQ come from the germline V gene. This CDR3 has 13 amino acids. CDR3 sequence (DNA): TGCGCCAGCAGCGCTGGACTAGCGTACGAGCAGTACTTC. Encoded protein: CASSAGLAYEQYF. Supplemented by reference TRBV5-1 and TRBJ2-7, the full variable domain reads KAGVTQTPRYLIKTRGQQVTLSCSPISGHRSVSWYQQTPGQGLQFLFEYFSETQRNKGNFPGRFSGRQFSNSRSEMNVSTLELGDSALYLCASSAGLAYEQYFGPGTRLTVT.

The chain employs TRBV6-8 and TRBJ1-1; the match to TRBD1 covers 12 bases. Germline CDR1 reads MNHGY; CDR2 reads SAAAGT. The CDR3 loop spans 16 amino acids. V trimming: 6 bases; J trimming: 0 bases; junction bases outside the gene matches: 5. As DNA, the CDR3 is TGTGCCAGCAGACCCGGGACAGGGGGCATGAACACTGAAGCTTTCTTT. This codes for CASRPGTGGMNTEAFF.

The CDR3 DNA reads TGTGCCAGCAGCCACAGACCGACTAGCGGGGGGATTAGCACCGGGGAGCTGTTTTTT. This translates into CASSHRPTSGGISTGELFF. The chain carries TRBV3-1 (or the pseudogene TRBV3-2) and TRBJ2-2, with 13 bases lining up with TRBD2. With V trimmed by 3 bases and J by 4 bases, 11 bases remained unmatched. Germline V lookup: CDR1 LGHDT, CDR2 YNNKEL (reference sequence). The CDR3 totals 19 residues.

The CDR3 DNA sequence: TGTGCCACCAGTGCCGGGGGAAGCGCAAACACCATATATTTT. Encoded protein: CATSAGGSANTIYF. The J gene is TRBJ1-3, the V gene TRBV15; the D gene is possibly TRBD1 (5 bases). The CDR3 runs to 14 residues. Germline-derived CDR1 and CDR2 are LNHNV and YYDKDF (reference sequence). V lost 6 bases to trimming and J lost 6 bases, with 15 bases between them.

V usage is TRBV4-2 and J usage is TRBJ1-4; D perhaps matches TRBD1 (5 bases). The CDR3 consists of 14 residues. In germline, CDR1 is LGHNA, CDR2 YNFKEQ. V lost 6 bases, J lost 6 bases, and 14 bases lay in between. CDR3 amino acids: CASRKGDSDEKLFF. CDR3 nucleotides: TGTGCCAGCAGGAAAGGGGACTCGGATGAAAAACTGTTTTTT.

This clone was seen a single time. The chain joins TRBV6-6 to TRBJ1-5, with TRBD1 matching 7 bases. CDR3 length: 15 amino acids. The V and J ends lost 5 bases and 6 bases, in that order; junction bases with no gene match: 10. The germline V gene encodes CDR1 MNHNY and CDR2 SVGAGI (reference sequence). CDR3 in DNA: TGTGCCAGCAGTGGTGAGACAGGGATTAGTCAGCCCCAGCATTTT. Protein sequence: CASSGETGISQPQHF.

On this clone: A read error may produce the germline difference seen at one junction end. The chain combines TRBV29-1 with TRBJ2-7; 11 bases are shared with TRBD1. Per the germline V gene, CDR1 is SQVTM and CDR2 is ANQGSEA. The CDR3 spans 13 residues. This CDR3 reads CSVRTGGSHEQYF. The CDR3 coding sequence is TGCAGCGTCCGGACAGGGGGCTCCCACGAGCAGTACTTC.

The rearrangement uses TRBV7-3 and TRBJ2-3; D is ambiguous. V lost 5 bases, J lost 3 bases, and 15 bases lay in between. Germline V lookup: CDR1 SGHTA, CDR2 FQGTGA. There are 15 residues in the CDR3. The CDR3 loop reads CASSRTSGRTDTQYF. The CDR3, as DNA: TGTGCCAGCAGCCGAACCTCCGGTCGGACAGATACGCAGTATTTT. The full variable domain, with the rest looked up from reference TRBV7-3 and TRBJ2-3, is GAGVSQTPSNKVTEKGKYVELRCDPISGHTALYWYRQSLGQGPEFLIYFQGTGAADDSGLPNDRFFAVRPEGSVSTLKIQRTERGDSAVYLCASSRTSGRTDTQYFGPGTRLTVL.

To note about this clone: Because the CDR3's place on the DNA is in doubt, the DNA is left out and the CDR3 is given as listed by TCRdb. CDR3 sequence reads: CASSFFGVGAEAFF. The chain couples TRBV12-1 to TRBJ1-1; the table's D call, TRBD1, has no DNA check behind it. TRBV12-1 is given as a pseudogene. A total of 14 residues make up the CDR3, ends included.

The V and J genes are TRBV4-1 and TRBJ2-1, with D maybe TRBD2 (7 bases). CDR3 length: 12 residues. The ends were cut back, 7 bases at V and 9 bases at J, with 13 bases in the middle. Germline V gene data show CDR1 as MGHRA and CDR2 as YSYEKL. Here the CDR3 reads CASKGGAVEQFF. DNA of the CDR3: TGCGCCAGCAAAGGGGGGGCGGTTGAGCAGTTCTTC.

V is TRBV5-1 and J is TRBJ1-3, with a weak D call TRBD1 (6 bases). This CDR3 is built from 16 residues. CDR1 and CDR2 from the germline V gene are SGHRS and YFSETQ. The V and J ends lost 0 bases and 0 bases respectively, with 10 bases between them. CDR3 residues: CASSLDQGISGNTIYF. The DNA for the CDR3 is TGCGCCAGCAGCTTGGACCAGGGGATCTCTGGAAACACCATATATTTT. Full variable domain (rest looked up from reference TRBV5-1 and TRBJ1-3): KAGVTQTPRYLIKTRGQQVTLSCSPISGHRSVSWYQQTPGQGLQFLFEYFSETQRNKGNFPGRFSGRQFSNSRSEMNVSTLELGDSALYLCASSLDQGISGNTIYFGEGSWLTVV.

CDR3 residues: CASSDGTGNTDTQYF. DNA of the CDR3: TGTGCCAGCAGTGACGGGACAGGGAATACAGATACGCAGTATTTT. The rearrangement uses TRBV6-1 and TRBJ2-3, with 9 bases aligning to TRBD1. Trimming at V came to 3 bases and at J to 3 bases, leaving 4 bases not matched to a gene. CDR3 length: 15 amino acids. Germline V gene sequence: CDR1 MNHNS, CDR2 SASEGT.

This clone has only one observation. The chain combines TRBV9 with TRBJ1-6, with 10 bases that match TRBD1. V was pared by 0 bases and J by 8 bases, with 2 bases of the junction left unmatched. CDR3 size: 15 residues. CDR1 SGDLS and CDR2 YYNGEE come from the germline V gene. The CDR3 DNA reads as TGTGCCAGCAGCGTAGAGGACAGGGGGTATTCACCCCTCCACTTT. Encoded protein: CASSVEDRGYSPLHF.

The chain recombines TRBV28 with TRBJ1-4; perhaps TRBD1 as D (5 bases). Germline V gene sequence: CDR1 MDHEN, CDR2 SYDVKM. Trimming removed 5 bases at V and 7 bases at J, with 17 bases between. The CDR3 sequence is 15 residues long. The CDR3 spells CASSLPRAGGEKLFF. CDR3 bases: TGTGCCAGCAGTCTACCCCGGGCCGGGGGTGAAAAACTGTTTTTT.

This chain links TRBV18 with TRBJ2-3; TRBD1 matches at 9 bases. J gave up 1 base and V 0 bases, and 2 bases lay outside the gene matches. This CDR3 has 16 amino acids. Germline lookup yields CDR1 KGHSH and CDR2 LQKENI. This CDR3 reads CASSPPRQGGTDTQYF. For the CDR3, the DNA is TGTGCCAGCTCACCACCTAGACAGGGGGGCACAGATACGCAGTATTTT.

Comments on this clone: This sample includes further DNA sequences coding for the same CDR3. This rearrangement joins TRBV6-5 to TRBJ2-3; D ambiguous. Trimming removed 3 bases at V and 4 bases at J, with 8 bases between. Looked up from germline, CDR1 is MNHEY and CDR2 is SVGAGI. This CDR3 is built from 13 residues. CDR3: CASSYEGADTQYF. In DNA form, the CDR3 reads TGTGCCAGCAGTTATGAAGGAGCAGATACGCAGTATTTT.

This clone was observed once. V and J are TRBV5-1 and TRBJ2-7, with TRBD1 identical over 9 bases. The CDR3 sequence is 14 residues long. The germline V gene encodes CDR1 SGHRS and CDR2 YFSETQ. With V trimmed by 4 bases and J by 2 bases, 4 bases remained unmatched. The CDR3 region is CASSPGQGPYEQYF. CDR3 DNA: TGCGCCAGCAGCCCGGGACAGGGCCCCTACGAGCAGTACTTC.

The CDR3 region is CASSWTQNTEAFF. The CDR3 DNA sequence: TGTGCCAGCAGCTGGACACAGAACACTGAAGCTTTCTTT. The chain employs TRBV5-6 and TRBJ1-1; perhaps TRBD1 as D (5 bases). Germline V gene lookup returns CDR1 SGHDT and CDR2 YYEEEE. V lost 3 bases to trimming and J lost 1 base, with 7 bases between them. The CDR3 length is 13 residues. Combining the CDR3 with reference TRBV5-6 and TRBJ1-1 gives the whole variable domain DAGVTQSPTHLIKTRGQQVTLRCSPKSGHDTVSWYQQALGQGPQFIFQYYEEEERQRGNFPDRFSGHQFPNYSSELNVNALLLGDSALYLCASSWTQNTEAFFGQGTRLTVV.